This note documents a single T cell receptor (beta chain) sequence. Its antigen is currently not known. Nothing much larger sits one base from this clone, and base qualities are not available. Collaborating institutions collected whole blood in K2EDTA tubes following their own protocols. For TCRbeta analysis, collaborators shipped samples in one of three forms: frozen whole blood, isolated PBMCs, or DNA extracted from either of those sample types. TCRbeta CDR3 regions were amplified from genomic DNA using the immunoSEQ Assay, a bias-controlled multiplex PCR. In the source study's methods: The number of nucleated cells in each sample was estimated by amplification of reference gene primers within the assay. Sequence reads were collapsed and filtered to measure the absolute abundance of every unique TCRbeta CDR3 rearrangement. For each sample, productive Simpson clonality was calculated by taking the square root of Simpson's diversity index across productive rearrangements. As stored in TCRdb, this immuneACCESS dataset retains in-frame rearrangements with V and J assigned. A fraction of the clones does not appear; measured against another copy, unresolved V genes explain less than half of the discrepancy, and the remainder lacks a known reason. The DNA was the basis for D and trimming; V, J and clone size are from that table. Counted in this sample were some 230,000 clones; about 83% of them appeared once. Of the sample, 6% to 9.5% is held by the ten largest clones.

The entry originates in a study of blood T cell repertoires in COVID-19 (dated by TCRdb to about 2020). Some background on the complete study: Samples covering the acute and convalescent phases of COVID-19 were provided by collaborators in the United States, Italy and Spain. The prospective study material was composed of cDNA or gDNA derived from T cells, B-cell-depleted T cells, or PBMCs. Deeply sampled blood TCRbeta repertoires from subjects exposed to, actively infected with, or recovered from COVID-19 were included in the dataset. The repertoires were released in a freely available public database meant as a resource for research on the immune response to SARS-CoV-2. The samples were drawn from the first 160 participants of the ongoing ImmuneRACE study and from 1,254 subjects provided by 6 global collaborators. A de-identified subject ID, COVID-19 status, age in years and sex were almost always included in the sample metadata. Where HLA class I and class II types were available, the types were taken from metadata supplied by the sample provider, not from assay-based typing. General conclusions and limits of the study: Clinical and demographic metadata were provided uncurated, with the amount varying by source and participant.

After removal of 7 bases from V and 1 base from J, the junction retains 3 bases not matched to a gene. CDR1 is given as LNHDA and CDR2 as SQIVND, both from the germline V gene (reference sequence). The CDR3, cysteine through phenylalanine, is 14 amino acids long. Only the CDR3 DNA is retained, 42 bases long and in frame from the first base. This receptor chain uses TRBV19 and TRBJ2-2; TRBD1 fits 7 bases in the junction. The source is a woman between 45 and 60 years old with acute or convalescent COVID-19. The sample comprised peripheral blood. The sequence in DNA is TGTGCCAGTAAAGGGGGCGTGAACACCGGGGAGCTGTTTTTT. Translation gives CASKGGVNTGELFF.